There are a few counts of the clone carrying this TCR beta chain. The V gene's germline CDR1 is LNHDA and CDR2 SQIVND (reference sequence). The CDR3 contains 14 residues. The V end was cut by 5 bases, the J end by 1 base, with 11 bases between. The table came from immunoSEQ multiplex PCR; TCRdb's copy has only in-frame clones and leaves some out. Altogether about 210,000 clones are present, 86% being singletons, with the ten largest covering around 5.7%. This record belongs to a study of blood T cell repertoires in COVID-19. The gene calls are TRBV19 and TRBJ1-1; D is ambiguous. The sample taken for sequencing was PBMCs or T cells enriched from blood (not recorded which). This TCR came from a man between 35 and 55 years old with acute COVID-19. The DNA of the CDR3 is TGTGCCAGTAGTCGTGAATCAGAGAACACTGAAGCTTTCTTT. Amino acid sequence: CASSRESENTEAFF.